The 8 T cell receptor beta chains below were found in one sample sequenced in a study of identical twins. From the 5' RACE reads, TCRdb called clonotypes with MiXCR, one entry per CDR3 protein. This sample yields about 790,000 distinct CDR3 sequences, of which about 20% are seen a single time; about an eighth belongs to the top ten. This same sample was also taken into another study, of T cells expressing NK-cell markers.

Material: PBMCs. These receptor sequences come from a woman aged 18-29 years in good health.

This clonotype has just a few counts. The chain uses TRBV20-1 and TRBJ2-7; D possibly corresponds to TRBD2 (6 bases). This CDR3 is built from 14 residues. V dropped 3 bases and J dropped 3 bases, with 15 bases sitting between them. Germline V gene sequence: CDR1 DFQATT, CDR2 SNEGSKA (reference sequence). DNA of the CDR3: TGCAGTGCTAGTCCGCGGGATAAGGTCTACGAGCAGTACTTC. As protein: CSASPRDKVYEQYF.

The V gene is TRBV5-6, the J gene TRBJ2-1; D remains ambiguous. Trimming removed 2 bases from V and 10 bases from J, with 10 bases in between. The germline CDR1 and CDR2 sequences are SGHDT and YYEEEE. The CDR3 is 12 amino acids. The CDR3 reads CASSFGFREQFF. The CDR3 bases are TGTGCCAGCAGCTTCGGTTTTAGGGAGCAGTTCTTC.

The CDR3 reads CSVRDRETQYF. In DNA, the CDR3 is TGCAGCGTAAGGGACAGAGAGACCCAGTACTTC. This chain connects TRBV29-1 to TRBJ2-5; 7 bases line up with TRBD1. The germline V gene encodes CDR1 SQVTM and CDR2 ANQGSEA. V lost 6 bases to trimming and J lost 4 bases; unmatched junction nucleotides: 2. The CDR3 sequence is 11 residues long.

The rearrangement links TRBV7-9 to TRBJ2-7, with D unresolved. The V and J ends lost 6 bases and 7 bases respectively, with 13 bases between them. Germline CDR1 and CDR2: SEHNR and FQNEAQ (reference sequence). The CDR3 spans 12 residues. The CDR3 region is CASSSPLLEQYF. CDR3 nucleotides: TGTGCCAGCAGTTCCCCTCTCCTGGAGCAGTACTTC.

The chain joins TRBV10-3 to TRBJ2-7, with a possible D match to TRBD2 (6 bases). CDR1 and CDR2 (germline): ENHRY, SYGVKD. The V end lost 5 bases, the J end lost 1 base, and 18 bases lay between the germline ends. The CDR3 is 16 residues long. The chain's CDR3 is CAISKEGSAPSYEQYF. CDR3 sequence (DNA): TGTGCCATCAGTAAGGAGGGTAGCGCACCTTCCTACGAGCAGTACTTC.

This clonotype has a handful of counts. The chain has TRBV20-1 and TRBJ1-5, with 7 bases that match TRBD1. J lost 3 bases, V lost 6 bases, and 14 bases had no gene match. Germline lookup yields CDR1 DFQATT and CDR2 SNEGSKA (reference sequence). The CDR3 has 16 amino acids. CDR3 coding DNA: TGCAGTGCCGCAAGCCCCGGGACAGTCCTCAATCAGCCCCAGCATTTT. Its protein is CSAASPGTVLNQPQHF.

CDR3 sequence (DNA): TGTGCCAGTAGCATACATCGCACTGAAGCTTTCTTT. This encodes CASSIHRTEAFF. The rearrangement uses TRBV19 and TRBJ1-1; D not resolved. Deletions cut 6 bases from V and 4 bases from J, with 9 bases between. This CDR3 is 12 amino acids long. In germline, CDR1 is LNHDA, CDR2 SQIVND (reference sequence).

This clonotype was counted only a few times. This chain connects TRBV20-1 to TRBJ2-1; maybe TRBD1 (8 bases). In germline, CDR1 is DFQATT, CDR2 SNEGSKA (reference sequence). The CDR3 is made up of 14 amino acids. V was clipped by 0 bases and J by 8 bases, with 14 bases between them. The CDR3: CSARDRTGRDEQFF. CDR3 DNA sequence: TGCAGTGCTAGAGATAGGACAGGGAGGGATGAGCAGTTCTTC.